The entry that follows covers one T cell receptor beta chain sequence. The record originates from a study of T-cell reconstitution after alpha-beta-depleted transplantation in children. This CDR3 has 16 amino acids. V was clipped by 0 bases and J by 5 bases; unmatched bases: 8. Germline-derived CDR1 and CDR2 are SGHKS and YYEKEE (reference sequence). The authors prepared the TCRbeta library with unique molecular identifiers. TCRdb passed the PCR reads through MiXCR, listing each CDR3 protein once. The sample includes 380,000 or so distinct CDR3 sequences, about an eighth seen only once; the top ten take 4.3%.

This specimen was PBMCs, taken from the stem cell graft. The gene calls are TRBV5-5 and TRBJ1-5; 7 bases line up with TRBD1. This TCR derives from a human donor who donated a stem cell graft to a child with Fanconi anemia. CDR3 amino acids: CASSLVQGRFDQPQHF. Written as DNA, the CDR3 is TGTGCCAGCAGCTTGGTACAGGGGCGATTTGATCAGCCCCAGCATTTT. The variable domain in full, with the rest retrieved from reference TRBV5-5 and TRBJ1-5, is DAGVTQSPTHLIKTRGQQVTLRCSPISGHKSVSWYQQVLGQGPQFIFQYYEKEERGRGNFPDRFSARQFPNYSSELNVNALLLGDSALYLCASSLVQGRFDQPQHFGDGTRLSIL.